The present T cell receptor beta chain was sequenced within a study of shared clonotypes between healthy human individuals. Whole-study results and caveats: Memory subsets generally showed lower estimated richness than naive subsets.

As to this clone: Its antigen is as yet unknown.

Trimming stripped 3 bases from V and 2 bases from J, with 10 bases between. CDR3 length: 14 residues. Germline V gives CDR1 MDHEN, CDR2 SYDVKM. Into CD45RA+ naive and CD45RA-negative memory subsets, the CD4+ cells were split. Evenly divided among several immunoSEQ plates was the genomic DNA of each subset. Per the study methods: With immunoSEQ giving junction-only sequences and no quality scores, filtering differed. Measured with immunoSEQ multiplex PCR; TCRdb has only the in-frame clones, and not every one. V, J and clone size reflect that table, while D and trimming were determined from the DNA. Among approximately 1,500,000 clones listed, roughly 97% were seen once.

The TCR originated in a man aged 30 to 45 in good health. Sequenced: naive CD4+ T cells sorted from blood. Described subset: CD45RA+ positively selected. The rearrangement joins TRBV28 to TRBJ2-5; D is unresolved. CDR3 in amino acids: CASSFSRVQETQYF. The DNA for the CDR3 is TGTGCCAGCAGTTTTTCTCGCGTTCAAGAGACCCAGTACTTC.